Reported below is one T cell receptor (beta chain). Its antigen is undetermined. The entry originates in a study of shared clonotypes between healthy human individuals. Study outcomes and limitations: Memory subsets generally showed smaller estimated richness than naive subsets did.

Method: immunoSEQ multiplex PCR; TCRdb's copy keeps in-frame clones and lacks some. The sample has more than 2,000,000 clones; around 90% are singletons. CDR1 is LNHDA, CDR2 SQIVND, per germline (reference sequence). V was trimmed by 9 bases and J by 6 bases, leaving 18 bases between them. CDR3 size: 15 residues. Sample: naive CD4+ T cells sorted from blood. Described subset: CD45RA+ positively selected. The chain has TRBV19 and TRBJ1-6, with a weak D call TRBD1 (5 bases). The receptor was derived from a man aged 18 to 35 in good health. CDR3 sequence: CASQTTGAGNSPLHF. CDR3 sequence (DNA): TGTGCCAGCCAAACTACCGGGGCCGGTAATTCACCCCTCCACTTT.